This passage covers 7 T cell receptor beta chains from one sample sequenced in a study of CD4 T cells in relation to SARS-CoV-2 and coronaviruses. The unexposed donors gave CD4+ T cells in about 2011-2018, prior to COVID-19. The cells were cultured for over eight days before CD4+ T cells were isolated. The assay was immunoSEQ multiplex PCR, and TCRdb's table has in-frame clones only and misses some. The data show about 22,000 clones, over 65% seen once. Antigen specificity for these receptors is unknown. The sequenced sample was CD4+ T cells from PBMCs, cultured in vitro. The receptors were gathered from a human donor in good health.

The chain recombines TRBV6-6 with TRBJ1-4, with TRBD1 as a possible D gene (5 bases). Trimming removed 8 bases from V and 8 bases from J, with 15 bases in between. In germline, CDR1 is MNHNY, CDR2 SVGAGI (reference sequence). CDR3 size: 13 residues. The CDR3 bases are TGTGCCAGCGAACAGGTCCTGGGGGAAAAACTGTTTTTT. Translating it yields CASEQVLGEKLFF.

The chain employs TRBV4-2 and TRBJ2-7; D is possibly TRBD1 or TRBD2 (7 bases each). Germline V gene sequence: CDR1 LGHNA, CDR2 YNFKEQ. Between the trimmed V and J ends, which lost 1 base and 2 bases, there was a span of 24 bases. The CDR3 totals 19 residues. The CDR3 loop is CASSQVRGTASGQPYEQYF. CDR3 bases: TGTGCCAGCAGCCAAGTCCGCGGGACAGCTAGCGGCCAACCCTACGAGCAGTACTTC.

This rearrangement joins TRBV18 to TRBJ2-6; 7 bases align to TRBD1. The CDR3 runs 18 residues. V shed 1 base, J shed 2 bases, and the junction held 8 bases outside the gene matches. CDR1 and CDR2 (germline): KGHSH, LQKENI. CDR3 loop: CASSPLVPGGAGANVLTF. In DNA, the CDR3 is TGTGCCAGCTCACCACTTGTTCCAGGGGGTGCTGGGGCCAACGTCCTGACTTTC.

This clone was detected only a few times. CDR3 nucleotides: TGTGCCAGCAGCCCAGGGGGCTACGAGCAGTACTTC. Residues: CASSPGGYEQYF. V and J are TRBV11-2 and TRBJ2-7, with 7 positions matching TRBD1. The CDR3 consists of 12 residues. V trimming: 5 bases; J trimming: 3 bases; junction bases outside the gene matches: 1. Germline CDR1 and CDR2: SGHAT and FQNNGV. Full variable domain (rest looked up from reference TRBV11-2 and TRBJ2-7): EAGVAQSPRYKIIEKRQSVAFWCNPISGHATLYWYQQILGQGPKLLIQFQNNGVVDDSQLPKDRFSAERLKGVDSTLKIQPAKLEDSAVYLCASSPGGYEQYFGPGTRLTVT.

Written as DNA, the CDR3 is TGTGCCAGCAGCTTAGGGGAGGGGAACACTGAAGCTTTCTTT. Residues: CASSLGEGNTEAFF. V usage is TRBV7-9 and J usage is TRBJ1-1; D unresolved. The V gene's germline CDR1 is SEHNR and CDR2 FQNEAQ (reference sequence). Trimming stripped 1 base from V and 1 base from J, with 7 bases between. The CDR3 spans 14 residues.

This chain links TRBV11-2 with TRBJ2-7; TRBD2 matches at 13 bases. Germline CDR1 is SGHAT and CDR2 is FQNNGV. Germline trimming cut 1 base from V and 10 bases from J; bases unmatched to any gene: 4. This CDR3 has 14 residues. The CDR3 sequence: CASSLVLAGGPQYF. The CDR3 DNA reads as TGTGCCAGCAGCTTAGTACTAGCGGGAGGGCCCCAGTACTTC.

This chain links TRBV24-1 with TRBJ1-1; D gene uncertain. V dropped 5 bases and J dropped 5 bases, with 11 bases sitting between them. This CDR3 is built from 13 residues. The germline V gene encodes CDR1 KGHDR and CDR2 SFDVKD. CDR3 loop: CATSVEGQTEAFF. For the CDR3, the DNA is TGTGCCACCAGTGTGGAGGGTCAGACTGAAGCTTTCTTT.